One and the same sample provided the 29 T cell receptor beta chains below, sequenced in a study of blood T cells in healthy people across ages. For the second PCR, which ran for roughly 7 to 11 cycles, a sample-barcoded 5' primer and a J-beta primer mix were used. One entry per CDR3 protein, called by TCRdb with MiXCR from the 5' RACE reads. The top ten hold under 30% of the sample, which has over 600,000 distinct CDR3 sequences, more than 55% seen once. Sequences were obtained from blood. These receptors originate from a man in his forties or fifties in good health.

CDR3 nucleotide sequence: TGTGCCAGCAGCTTAGATCTTGGTTCCGAGCAGTACTTC. This translates into CASSLDLGSEQYF. J is TRBJ2-4 and V is TRBV11-2; D call uncertain. The J call is in doubt because the DNA end fits TRBJ2-7 better. The CDR3 contains 13 residues. CDR1 is SGHAT, CDR2 FQNNGV, per germline.

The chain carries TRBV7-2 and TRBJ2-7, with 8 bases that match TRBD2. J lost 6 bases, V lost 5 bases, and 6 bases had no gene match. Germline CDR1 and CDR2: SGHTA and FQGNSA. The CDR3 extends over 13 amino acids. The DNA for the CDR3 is TGTGCCAGCAGCCTTGGACTAGCCGTCGAGCAGTACTTC. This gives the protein CASSLGLAVEQYF.

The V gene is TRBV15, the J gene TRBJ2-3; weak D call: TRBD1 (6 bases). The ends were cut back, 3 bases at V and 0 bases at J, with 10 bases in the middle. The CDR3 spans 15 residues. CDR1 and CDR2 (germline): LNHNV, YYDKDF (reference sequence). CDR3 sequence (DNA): TGTGCCACCAGCAGGCGACAGGAAAGCACAGATACGCAGTATTTT. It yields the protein CATSRRQESTDTQYF.

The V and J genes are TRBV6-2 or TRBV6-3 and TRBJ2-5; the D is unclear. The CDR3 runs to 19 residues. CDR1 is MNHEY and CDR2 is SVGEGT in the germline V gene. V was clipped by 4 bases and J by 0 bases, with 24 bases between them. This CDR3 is CASSFTPGSDIEYQETQYF. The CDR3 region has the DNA TGTGCCAGCAGTTTCACACCGGGCTCCGATATCGAGTACCAAGAGACCCAGTACTTC.

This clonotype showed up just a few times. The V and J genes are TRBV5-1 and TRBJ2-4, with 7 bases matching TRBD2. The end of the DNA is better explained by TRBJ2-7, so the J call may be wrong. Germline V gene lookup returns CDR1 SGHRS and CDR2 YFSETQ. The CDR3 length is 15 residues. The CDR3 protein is CASSFDGTTYYEQYF. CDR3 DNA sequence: TGCGCCAGCAGCTTTGACGGGACTACATACTACGAGCAGTACTTC.

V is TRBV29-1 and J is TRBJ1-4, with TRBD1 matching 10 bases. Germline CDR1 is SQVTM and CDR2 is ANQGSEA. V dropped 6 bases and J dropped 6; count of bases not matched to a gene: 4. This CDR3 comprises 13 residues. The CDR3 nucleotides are TGCAGCGTAAGACAGGGGGCGGATGAAAAACTGTTTTTT. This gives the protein CSVRQGADEKLFF.

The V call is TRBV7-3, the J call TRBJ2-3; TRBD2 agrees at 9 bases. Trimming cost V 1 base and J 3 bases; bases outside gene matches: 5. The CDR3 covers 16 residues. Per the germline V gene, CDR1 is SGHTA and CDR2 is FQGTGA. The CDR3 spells CASSLMASGATDTQYF. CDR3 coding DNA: TGTGCCAGCAGCTTAATGGCTAGCGGGGCGACAGATACGCAGTATTTT.

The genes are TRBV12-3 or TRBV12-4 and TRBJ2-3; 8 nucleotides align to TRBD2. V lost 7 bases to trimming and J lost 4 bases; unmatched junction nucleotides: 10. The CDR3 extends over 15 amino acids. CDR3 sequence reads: CASNKDSGTADTQYF. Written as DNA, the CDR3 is TGTGCCAGCAATAAAGATAGCGGGACGGCAGATACGCAGTATTTT.

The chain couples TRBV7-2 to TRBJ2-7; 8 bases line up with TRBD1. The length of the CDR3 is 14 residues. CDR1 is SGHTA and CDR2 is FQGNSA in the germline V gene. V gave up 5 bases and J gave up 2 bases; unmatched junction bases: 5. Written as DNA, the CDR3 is TGTGCCAGCAGCGCCCAACAGGGGGCCTACGAGCAGTACTTC. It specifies CASSAQQGAYEQYF. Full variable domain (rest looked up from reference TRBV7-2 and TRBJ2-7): GAGVSQSPSNKVTEKGKDVELRCDPISGHTALYWYRQSLGQGLEFLIYFQGNSAPDKSGLPSDRFSAERTGGSVSTLTIQRTQQEDSAVYLCASSAQQGAYEQYFGPGTRLTVT.

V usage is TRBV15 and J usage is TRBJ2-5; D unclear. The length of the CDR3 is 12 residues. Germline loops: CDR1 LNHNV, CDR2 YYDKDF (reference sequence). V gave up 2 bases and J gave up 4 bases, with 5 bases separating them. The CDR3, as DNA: TGTGCCACCAGCAGACGGATAGAGACCCAGTACTTC. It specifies CATSRRIETQYF.

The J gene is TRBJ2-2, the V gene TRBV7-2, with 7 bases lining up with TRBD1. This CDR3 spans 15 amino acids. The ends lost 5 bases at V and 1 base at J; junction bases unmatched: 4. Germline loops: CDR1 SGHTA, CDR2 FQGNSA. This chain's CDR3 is CASSPRTGNTGELFF. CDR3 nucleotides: TGTGCCAGCAGCCCTCGGACAGGGAACACCGGGGAGCTGTTTTTT. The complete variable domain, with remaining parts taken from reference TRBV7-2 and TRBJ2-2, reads GAGVSQSPSNKVTEKGKDVELRCDPISGHTALYWYRQSLGQGLEFLIYFQGNSAPDKSGLPSDRFSAERTGGSVSTLTIQRTQQEDSAVYLCASSPRTGNTGELFFGEGSRLTVL.

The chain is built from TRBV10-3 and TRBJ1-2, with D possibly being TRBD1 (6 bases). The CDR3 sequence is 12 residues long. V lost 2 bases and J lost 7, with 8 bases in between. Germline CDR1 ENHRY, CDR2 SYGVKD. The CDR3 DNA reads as TGTGCCATCAGTGAGCCCAGGGGTGGCTACACCTTC. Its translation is CAISEPRGGYTF.

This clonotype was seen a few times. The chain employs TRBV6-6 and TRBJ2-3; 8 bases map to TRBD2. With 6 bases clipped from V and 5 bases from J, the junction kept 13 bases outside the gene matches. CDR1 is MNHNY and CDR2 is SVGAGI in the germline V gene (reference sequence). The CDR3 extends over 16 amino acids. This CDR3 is CASSPLSGDGGDTQYF. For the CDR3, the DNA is TGTGCCAGCAGCCCTCTTAGCGGGGATGGGGGAGATACGCAGTATTTT.

The CDR3 loop reads CASSPSPVNEKLFF. In DNA, the CDR3 is TGTGCCAGCTCACCCTCGCCAGTAAATGAAAAACTGTTTTTT. This rearrangement joins TRBV18 to TRBJ1-4; D is undetermined. Trimming stripped 3 bases from V and 5 bases from J, with 10 bases between. Germline CDR1 is KGHSH and CDR2 is LQKENI. The CDR3 runs 14 residues.

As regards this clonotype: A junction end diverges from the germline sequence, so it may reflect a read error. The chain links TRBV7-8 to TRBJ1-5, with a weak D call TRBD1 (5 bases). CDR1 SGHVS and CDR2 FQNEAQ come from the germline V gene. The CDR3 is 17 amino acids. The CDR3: CASSDYRLQNGNQPRHF. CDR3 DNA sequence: TGTGCCAGCAGCGATTACAGGCTCCAGAATGGCAATCAGCCCCGGCATTTT.

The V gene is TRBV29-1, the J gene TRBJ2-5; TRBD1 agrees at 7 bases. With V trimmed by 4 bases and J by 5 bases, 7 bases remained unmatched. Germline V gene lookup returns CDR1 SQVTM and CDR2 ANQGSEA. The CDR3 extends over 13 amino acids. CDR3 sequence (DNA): TGCAGCGTTGGAGAACAGGGGTGGGAGACCCAGTACTTC. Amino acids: CSVGEQGWETQYF.

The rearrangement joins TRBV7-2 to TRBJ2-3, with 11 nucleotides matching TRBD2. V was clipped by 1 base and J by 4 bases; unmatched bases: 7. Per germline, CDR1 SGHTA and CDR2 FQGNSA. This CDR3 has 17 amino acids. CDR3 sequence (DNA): TGTGCCAGCAGCTTAGGGATAGCGGGGGGGAGATCAGATACGCAGTATTTT. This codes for CASSLGIAGGRSDTQYF.

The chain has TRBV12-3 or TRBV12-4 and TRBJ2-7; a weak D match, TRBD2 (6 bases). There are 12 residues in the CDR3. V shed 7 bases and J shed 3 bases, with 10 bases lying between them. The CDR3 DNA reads TGTGCCAGCACCGTTAGCGGCTACGAGCAGTACTTC. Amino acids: CASTVSGYEQYF.

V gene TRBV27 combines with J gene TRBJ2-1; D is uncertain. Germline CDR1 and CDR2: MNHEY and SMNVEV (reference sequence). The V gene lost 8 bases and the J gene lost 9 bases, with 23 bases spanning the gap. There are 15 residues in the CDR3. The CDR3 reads CASVSKRAGWGEQFF. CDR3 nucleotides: TGTGCCAGCGTATCCAAAAGGGCCGGGTGGGGTGAGCAGTTCTTC.

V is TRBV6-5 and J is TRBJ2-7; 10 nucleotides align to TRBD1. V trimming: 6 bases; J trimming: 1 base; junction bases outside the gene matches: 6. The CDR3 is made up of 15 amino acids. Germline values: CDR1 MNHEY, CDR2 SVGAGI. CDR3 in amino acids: CASSPGTGDSYEQYF. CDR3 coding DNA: TGTGCCAGCAGCCCCGGGACAGGGGATTCCTACGAGCAGTACTTC.

The CDR3 here is CAIPTDRADVYGYTF. CDR3 coding DNA: TGTGCCATCCCTACCGACAGGGCGGACGTCTATGGCTACACCTTC. The V call is TRBV10-3, the J call TRBJ1-2, with 7 bases fitting TRBD1. This CDR3 comprises 15 residues. Per the germline V gene, CDR1 is ENHRY and CDR2 is SYGVKD. Trimming removed 8 bases from V and 4 bases from J; junction bases left unmatched: 13.

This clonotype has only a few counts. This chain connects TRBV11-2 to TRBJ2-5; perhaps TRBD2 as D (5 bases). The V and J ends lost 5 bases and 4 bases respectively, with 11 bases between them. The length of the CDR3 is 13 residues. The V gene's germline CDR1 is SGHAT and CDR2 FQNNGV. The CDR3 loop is CASSPSRGETQYF. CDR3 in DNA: TGTGCCAGCAGCCCTAGCCGAGGAGAGACCCAGTACTTC.

CDR3: CASRTQGPSEQYF. The CDR3 coding sequence is TGTGCCAGCAGGACCCAGGGGCCCTCCGAGCAGTACTTC. The chain links TRBV6-6 to TRBJ2-7; TRBD1 might be the D (6 bases). The CDR3 consists of 13 residues. From germline, CDR1 is MNHNY and CDR2 SVGAGI (reference sequence). The ends were cut back, 6 bases at V and 6 bases at J, with 15 bases in the middle.

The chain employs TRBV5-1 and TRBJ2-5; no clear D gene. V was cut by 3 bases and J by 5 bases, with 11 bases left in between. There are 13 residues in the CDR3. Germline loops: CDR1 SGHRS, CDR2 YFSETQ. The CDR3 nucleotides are TGCGCCAGCAGCTGGAATCAACTGGAGACCCAGTACTTC. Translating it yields CASSWNQLETQYF. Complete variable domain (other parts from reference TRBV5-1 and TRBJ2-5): KAGVTQTPRYLIKTRGQQVTLSCSPISGHRSVSWYQQTPGQGLQFLFEYFSETQRNKGNFPGRFSGRQFSNSRSEMNVSTLELGDSALYLCASSWNQLETQYFGPGTRLLVL.

CDR3 nucleotide sequence: TGTGCCAGCAGTGAGACCGGAGATACGCAGTATTTT. It encodes CASSETGDTQYF. The gene calls are TRBV6-4 and TRBJ2-3; unclear D gene. CDR3 size: 12 residues. The V gene's germline CDR1 is MRHNA and CDR2 SNTAGT. The V end lost 3 bases, the J end lost 5 bases, and 6 bases lay between the germline ends.

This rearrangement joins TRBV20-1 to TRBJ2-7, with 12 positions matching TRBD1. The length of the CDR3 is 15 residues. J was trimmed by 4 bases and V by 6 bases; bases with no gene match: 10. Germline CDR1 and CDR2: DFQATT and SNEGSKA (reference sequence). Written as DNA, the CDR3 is TGCAGTGCGGGAGACCGGGACAGGGGGCATTACGAGCAGTACTTC. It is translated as CSAGDRDRGHYEQYF.

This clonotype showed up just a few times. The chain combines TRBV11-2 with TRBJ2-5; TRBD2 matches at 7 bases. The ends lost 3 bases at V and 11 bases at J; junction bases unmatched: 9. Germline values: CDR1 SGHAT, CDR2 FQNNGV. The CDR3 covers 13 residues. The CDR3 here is CASSFYGGKEQYF. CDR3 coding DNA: TGTGCCAGCAGCTTTTACGGGGGGAAAGAGCAGTACTTC.

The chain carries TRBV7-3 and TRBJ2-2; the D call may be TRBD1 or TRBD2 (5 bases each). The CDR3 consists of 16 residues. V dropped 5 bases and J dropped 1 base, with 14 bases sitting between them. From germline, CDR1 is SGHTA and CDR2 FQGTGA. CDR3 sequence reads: CASSPPGGVNTGELFF. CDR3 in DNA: TGTGCCAGCAGCCCCCCTGGGGGTGTGAACACCGGGGAGCTGTTTTTT.

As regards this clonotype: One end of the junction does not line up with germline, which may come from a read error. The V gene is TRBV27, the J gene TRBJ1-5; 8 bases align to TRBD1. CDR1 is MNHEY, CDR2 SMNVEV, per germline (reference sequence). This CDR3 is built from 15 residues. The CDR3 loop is CASSLLSGGRQPQHF. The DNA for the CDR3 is TGTGCTAGCAGTTTATTATCAGGGGGCAGGCAGCCCCAGCATTTT.